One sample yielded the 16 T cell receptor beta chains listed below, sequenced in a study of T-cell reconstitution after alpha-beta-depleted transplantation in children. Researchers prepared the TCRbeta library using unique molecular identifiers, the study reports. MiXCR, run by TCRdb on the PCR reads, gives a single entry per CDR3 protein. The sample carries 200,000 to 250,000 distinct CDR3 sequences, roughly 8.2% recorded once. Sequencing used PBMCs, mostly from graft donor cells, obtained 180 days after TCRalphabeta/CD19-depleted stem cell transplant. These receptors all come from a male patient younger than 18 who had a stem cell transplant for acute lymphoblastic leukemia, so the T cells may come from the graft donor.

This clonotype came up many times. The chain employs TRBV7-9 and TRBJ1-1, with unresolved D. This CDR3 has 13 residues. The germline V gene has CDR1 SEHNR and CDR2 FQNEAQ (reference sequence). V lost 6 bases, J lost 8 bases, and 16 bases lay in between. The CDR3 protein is CASSYTETAEAFF. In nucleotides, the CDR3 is TGTGCCAGCAGTTACACGGAGACCGCCGAAGCTTTCTTT.

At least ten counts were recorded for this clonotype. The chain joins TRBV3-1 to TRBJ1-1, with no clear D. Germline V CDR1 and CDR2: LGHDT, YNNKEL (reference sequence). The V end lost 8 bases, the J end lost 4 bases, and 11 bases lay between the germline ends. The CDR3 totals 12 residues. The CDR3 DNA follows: TGTGCCAGCGGGCAGTCGGCCACTGAAGCTTTCTTT. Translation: CASGQSATEAFF.

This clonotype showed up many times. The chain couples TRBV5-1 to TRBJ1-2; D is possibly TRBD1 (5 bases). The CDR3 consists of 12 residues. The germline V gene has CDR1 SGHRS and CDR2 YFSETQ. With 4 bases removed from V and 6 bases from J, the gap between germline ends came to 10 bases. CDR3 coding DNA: TGCGCCAGCAGCGAGAGGGACGATGGCTACACCTTC. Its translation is CASSERDDGYTF.

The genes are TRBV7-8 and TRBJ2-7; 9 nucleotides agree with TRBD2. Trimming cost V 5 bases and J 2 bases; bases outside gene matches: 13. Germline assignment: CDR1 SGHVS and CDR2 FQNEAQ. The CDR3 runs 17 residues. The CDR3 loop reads CASSPGGAGGFTYEQYF. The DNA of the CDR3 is TGTGCCAGCAGCCCCGGTGGAGCGGGGGGATTCACCTACGAGCAGTACTTC.

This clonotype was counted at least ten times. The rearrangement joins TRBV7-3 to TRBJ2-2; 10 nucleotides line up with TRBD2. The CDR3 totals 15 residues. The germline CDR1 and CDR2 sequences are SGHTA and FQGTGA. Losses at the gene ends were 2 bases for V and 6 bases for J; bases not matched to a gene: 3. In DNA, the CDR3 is TGTGCCAGCAGCTTACTAGCGGGAGCCCCCGGGGAGCTGTTTTTT. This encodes CASSLLAGAPGELFF. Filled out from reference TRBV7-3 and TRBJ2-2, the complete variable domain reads GAGVSQTPSNKVTEKGKYVELRCDPISGHTALYWYRQSLGQGPEFLIYFQGTGAADDSGLPNDRFFAVRPEGSVSTLKIQRTERGDSAVYLCASSLLAGAPGELFFGEGSRLTVL.

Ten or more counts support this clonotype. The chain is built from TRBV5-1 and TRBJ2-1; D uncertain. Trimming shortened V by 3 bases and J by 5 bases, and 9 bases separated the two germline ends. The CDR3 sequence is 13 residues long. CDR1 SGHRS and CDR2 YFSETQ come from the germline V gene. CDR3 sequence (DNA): TGCGCCAGCAGCTCATCCTCACACAATGAGCAGTTCTTC. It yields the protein CASSSSSHNEQFF.

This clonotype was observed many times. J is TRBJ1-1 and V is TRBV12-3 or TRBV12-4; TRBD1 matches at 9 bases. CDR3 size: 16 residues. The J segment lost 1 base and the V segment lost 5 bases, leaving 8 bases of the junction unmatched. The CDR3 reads CASSGTGPAQNTEAFF. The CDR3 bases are TGTGCCAGCAGTGGGACAGGGCCAGCCCAGAACACTGAAGCTTTCTTT.

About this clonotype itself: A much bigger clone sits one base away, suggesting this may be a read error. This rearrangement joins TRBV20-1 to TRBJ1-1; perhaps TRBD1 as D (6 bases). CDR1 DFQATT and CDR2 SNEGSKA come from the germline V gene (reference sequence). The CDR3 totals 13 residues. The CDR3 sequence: CSGVQGLNSEAFF. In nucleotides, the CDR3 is TGCAGTGGCGTCCAGGGGTTGAACTCTGAAGCTTTCTTT.

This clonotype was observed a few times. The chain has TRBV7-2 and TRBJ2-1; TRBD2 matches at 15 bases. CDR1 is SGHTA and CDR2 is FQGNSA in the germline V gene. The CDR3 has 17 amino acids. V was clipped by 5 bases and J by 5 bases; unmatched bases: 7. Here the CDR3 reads CASSRPGLAGGDNEQFF. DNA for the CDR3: TGTGCCAGCAGCCGTCCGGGACTAGCGGGGGGAGACAATGAGCAGTTCTTC.

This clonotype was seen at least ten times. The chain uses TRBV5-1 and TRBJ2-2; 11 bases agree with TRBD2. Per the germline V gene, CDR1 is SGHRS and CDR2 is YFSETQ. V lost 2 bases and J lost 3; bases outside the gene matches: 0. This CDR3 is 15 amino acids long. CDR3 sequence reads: CASSLLAGDTGELFF. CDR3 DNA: TGCGCCAGCAGCTTACTAGCGGGAGACACCGGGGAGCTGTTTTTT.

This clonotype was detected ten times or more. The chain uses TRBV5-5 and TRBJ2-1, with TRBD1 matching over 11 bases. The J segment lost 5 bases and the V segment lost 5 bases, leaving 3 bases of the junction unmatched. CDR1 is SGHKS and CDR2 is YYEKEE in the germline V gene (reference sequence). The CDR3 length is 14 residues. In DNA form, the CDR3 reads TGTGCCAGCAGGGGACAGGGGGGAAACAATGAGCAGTTCTTC. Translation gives CASRGQGGNNEQFF.

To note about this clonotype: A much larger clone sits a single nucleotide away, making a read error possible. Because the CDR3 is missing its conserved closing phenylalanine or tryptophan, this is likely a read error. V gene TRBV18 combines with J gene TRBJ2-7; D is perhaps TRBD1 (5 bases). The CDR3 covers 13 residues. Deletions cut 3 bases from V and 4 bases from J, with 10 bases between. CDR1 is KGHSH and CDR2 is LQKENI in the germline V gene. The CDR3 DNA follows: TGTGCCAGCTCACCGCTAGGGGAATACGAGCAGTACTCC. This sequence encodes CASSPLGEYEQYS.

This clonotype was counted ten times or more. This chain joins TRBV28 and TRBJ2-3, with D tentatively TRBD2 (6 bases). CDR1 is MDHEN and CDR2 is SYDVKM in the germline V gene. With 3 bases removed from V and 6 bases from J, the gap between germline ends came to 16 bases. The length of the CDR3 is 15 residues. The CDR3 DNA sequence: TGTGCCAGCAGTTTCCGGGGGAGCCCCATGGATACGCAGTATTTT. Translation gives CASSFRGSPMDTQYF.

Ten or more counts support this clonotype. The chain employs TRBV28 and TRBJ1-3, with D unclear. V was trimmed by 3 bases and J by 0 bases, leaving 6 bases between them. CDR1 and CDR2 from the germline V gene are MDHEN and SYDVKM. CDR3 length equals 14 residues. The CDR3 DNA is TGTGCCAGCAGTTTTCAGAGCTCTGGAAACACCATATATTTT. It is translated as CASSFQSSGNTIYF.

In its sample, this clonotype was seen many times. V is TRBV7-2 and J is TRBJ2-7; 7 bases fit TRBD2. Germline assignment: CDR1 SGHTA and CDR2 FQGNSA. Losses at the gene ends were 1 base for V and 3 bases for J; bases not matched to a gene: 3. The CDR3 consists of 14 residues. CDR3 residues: CASSLGERGYEQYF. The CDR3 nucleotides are TGTGCCAGCAGCTTAGGGGAGCGGGGCTACGAGCAGTACTTC. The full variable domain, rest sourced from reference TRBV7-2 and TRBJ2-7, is GAGVSQSPSNKVTEKGKDVELRCDPISGHTALYWYRQSLGQGLEFLIYFQGNSAPDKSGLPSDRFSAERTGGSVSTLTIQRTQQEDSAVYLCASSLGERGYEQYFGPGTRLTVT.

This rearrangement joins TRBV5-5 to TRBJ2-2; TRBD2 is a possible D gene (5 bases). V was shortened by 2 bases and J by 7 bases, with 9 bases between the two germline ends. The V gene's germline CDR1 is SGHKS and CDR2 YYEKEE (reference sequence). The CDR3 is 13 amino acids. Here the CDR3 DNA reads TGTGCCAGCAGCTTCGGGGTTGGCGGGGAGCTGTTTTTT. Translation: CASSFGVGGELFF.